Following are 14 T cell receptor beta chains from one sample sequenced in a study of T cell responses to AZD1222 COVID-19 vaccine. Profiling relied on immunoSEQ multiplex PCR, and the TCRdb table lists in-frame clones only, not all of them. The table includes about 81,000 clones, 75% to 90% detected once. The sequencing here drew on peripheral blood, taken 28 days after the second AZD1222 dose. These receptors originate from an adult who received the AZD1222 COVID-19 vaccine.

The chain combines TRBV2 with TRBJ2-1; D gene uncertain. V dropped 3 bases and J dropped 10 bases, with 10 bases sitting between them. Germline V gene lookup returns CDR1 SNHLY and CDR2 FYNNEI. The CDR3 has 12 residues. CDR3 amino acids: CASSDEPTEQFF. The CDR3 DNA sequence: TGTGCCAGCAGTGACGAGCCTACCGAGCAGTTCTTC.

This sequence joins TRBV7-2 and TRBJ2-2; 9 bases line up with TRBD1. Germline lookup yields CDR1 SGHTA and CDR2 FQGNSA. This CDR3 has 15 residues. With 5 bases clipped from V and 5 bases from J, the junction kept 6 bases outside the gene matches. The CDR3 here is CASSTGTGRTGELFF. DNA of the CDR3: TGTGCCAGCAGCACCGGGACAGGGAGGACCGGGGAGCTGTTTTTT.

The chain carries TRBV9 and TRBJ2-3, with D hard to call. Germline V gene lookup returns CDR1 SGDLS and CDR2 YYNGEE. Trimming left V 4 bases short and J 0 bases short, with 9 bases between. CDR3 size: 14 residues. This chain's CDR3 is CASSKDLSTDTQYF. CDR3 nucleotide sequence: TGTGCCAGCAGCAAAGACCTTAGCACAGATACGCAGTATTTT.

Here the CDR3 reads CASTYKASASSYEQYF. The CDR3 bases are TGCGCCAGCACCTACAAGGCTAGCGCGAGCTCCTACGAGCAGTACTTC. The rearrangement uses TRBV23-1 and TRBJ2-7, with D maybe TRBD2 (6 bases). TRBV23-1 is designated an ORF whose function remains uncertain. CDR3 length equals 16 residues. Trimming took 7 bases from V and 0 from J, leaving 19 bases between them.

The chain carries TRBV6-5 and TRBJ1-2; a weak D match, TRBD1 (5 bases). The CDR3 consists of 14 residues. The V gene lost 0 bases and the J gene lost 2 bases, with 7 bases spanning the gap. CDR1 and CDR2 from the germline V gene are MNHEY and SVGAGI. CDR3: CASSYSRGNYGYTF. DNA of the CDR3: TGTGCCAGCAGTTACTCGAGGGGAAACTATGGCTACACCTTC.

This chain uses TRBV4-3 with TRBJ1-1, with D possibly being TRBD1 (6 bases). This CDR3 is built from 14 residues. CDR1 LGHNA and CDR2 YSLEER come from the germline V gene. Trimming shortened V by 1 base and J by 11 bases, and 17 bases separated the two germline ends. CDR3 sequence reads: CASSQGPAGAAAFF. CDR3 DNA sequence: TGCGCCAGCAGCCAAGGACCAGCGGGGGCGGCGGCTTTCTTT.

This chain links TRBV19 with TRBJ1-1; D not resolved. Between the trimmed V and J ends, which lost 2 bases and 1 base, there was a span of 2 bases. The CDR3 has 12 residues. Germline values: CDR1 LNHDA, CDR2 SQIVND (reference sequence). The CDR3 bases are TGTGCCAGTAGTATAAGGAACACTGAAGCTTTCTTT. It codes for CASSIRNTEAFF. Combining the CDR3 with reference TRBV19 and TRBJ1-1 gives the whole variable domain DGGITQSPKYLFRKEGQNVTLSCEQNLNHDAMYWYRQDPGQGLRLIYYSQIVNDFQKGDIAEGYSVSREKKESFPLTVTSAQKNPTAFYLCASSIRNTEAFFGQGTRLTVV.

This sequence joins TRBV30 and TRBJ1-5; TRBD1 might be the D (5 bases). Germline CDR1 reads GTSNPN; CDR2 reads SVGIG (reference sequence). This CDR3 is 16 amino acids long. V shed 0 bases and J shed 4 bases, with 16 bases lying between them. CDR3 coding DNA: TGTGCCTGGAGTGTAAGGGGCGCGGTCGGGAATCAGCCCCAGCATTTT. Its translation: CAWSVRGAVGNQPQHF.

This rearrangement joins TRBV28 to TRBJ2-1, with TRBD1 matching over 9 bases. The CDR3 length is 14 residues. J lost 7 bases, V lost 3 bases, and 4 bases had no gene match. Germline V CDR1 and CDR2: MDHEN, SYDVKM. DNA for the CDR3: TGTGCCAGCAGTTTTGGGACAGGGAGGAATGAGCAGTTCTTC. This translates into CASSFGTGRNEQFF. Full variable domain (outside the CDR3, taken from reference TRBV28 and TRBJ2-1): DVKVTQSSRYLVKRTGEKVFLECVQDMDHENMFWYRQDPGLGLRLIYFSYDVKMKEKGDIPEGYSVSREKKERFSLILESASTNQTSMYLCASSFGTGRNEQFFGPGTRLTVL.

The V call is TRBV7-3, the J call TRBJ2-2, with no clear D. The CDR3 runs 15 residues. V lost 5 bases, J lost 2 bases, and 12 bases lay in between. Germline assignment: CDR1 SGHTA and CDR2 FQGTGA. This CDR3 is CASSPIGENTGELFF. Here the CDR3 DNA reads TGTGCCAGCAGCCCCATTGGGGAAAACACCGGGGAGCTGTTTTTT.

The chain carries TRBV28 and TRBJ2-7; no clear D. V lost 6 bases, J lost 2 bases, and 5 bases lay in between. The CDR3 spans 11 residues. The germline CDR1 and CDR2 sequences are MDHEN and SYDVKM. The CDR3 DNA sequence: TGTGCCAGCAGCCCAACCTACGAGCAGTACTTC. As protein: CASSPTYEQYF.

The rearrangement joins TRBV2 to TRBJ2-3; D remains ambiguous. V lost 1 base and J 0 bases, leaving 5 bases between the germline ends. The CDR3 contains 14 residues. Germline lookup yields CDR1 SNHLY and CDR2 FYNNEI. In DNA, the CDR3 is TGTGCCAGCAGTGAAGAGGCCAGCACAGATACGCAGTATTTT. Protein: CASSEEASTDTQYF.

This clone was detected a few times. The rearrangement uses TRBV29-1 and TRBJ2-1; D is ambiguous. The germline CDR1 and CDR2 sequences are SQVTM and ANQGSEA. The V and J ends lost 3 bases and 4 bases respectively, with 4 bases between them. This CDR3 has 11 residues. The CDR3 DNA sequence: TGCAGCGTTGAGCAGTACAATGAGCAGTTCTTC. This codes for CSVEQYNEQFF.

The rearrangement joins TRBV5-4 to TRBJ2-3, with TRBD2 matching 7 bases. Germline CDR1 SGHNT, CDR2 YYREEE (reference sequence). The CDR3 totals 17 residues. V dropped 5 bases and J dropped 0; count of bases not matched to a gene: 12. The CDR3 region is CASSSRLARSSTDTQYF. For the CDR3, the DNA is TGTGCCAGCAGTTCTAGACTAGCCCGAAGTAGCACAGATACGCAGTATTTT.